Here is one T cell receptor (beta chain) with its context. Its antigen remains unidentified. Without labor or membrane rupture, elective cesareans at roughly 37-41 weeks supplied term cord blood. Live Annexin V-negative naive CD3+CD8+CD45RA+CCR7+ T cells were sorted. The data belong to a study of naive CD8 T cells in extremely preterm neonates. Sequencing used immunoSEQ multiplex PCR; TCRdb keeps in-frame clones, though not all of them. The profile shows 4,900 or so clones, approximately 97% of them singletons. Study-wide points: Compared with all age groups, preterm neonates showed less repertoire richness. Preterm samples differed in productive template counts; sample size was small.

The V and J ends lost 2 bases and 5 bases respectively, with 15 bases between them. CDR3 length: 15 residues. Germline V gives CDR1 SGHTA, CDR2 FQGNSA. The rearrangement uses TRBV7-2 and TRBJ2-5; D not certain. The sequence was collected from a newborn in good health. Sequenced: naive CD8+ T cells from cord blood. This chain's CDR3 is CASSLLVPVPETQYF. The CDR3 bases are TGTGCCAGCAGCTTACTTGTCCCGGTGCCCGAGACCCAGTACTTC.